The 30 T cell receptor beta chains given below trace back to one sample, sequenced in a study of monozygotic twins with inflammatory bowel disease. For each CDR3 protein, TCRdb gives one entry from its re-call of the 5' RACE reads, without DNA. The listing records under 150,000 distinct CDR3 sequences. The sample taken for sequencing was blood. Receptors were obtained from a human donor with ulcerative colitis or Crohn's disease, or a healthy co-twin of an affected twin (not recorded which).

The J gene is TRBJ2-4, the V gene TRBV6-5; TCRdb proposes TRBD2, but this gene call is untestable without DNA. This CDR3 is 13 amino acids long. Germline V gene lookup returns CDR1 MNHEY and CDR2 SVGAGI. The CDR3 reads CASSYGGGNIQYF.

The V call is TRBV28, the J call TRBJ2-3. The CDR3 is 12 amino acids. Germline V gene lookup returns CDR1 MDHEN and CDR2 SYDVKM. The CDR3 is CATDRSTDTQYF. The variable domain in full, completed from reference TRBV28 and TRBJ2-3, reads DVKVTQSSRYLVKRTGEKVFLECVQDMDHENMFWYRQDPGLGLRLIYFSYDVKMKEKGDIPEGYSVSREKKERFSLILESASTNQTSMYLCATDRSTDTQYFGPGTRLTVL.

The rearrangement joins TRBV18 to TRBJ1-1. The length of the CDR3 is 16 residues. Germline CDR1 is KGHSH and CDR2 is LQKENI. The CDR3 loop is CASSPPHQRANTEAFF.

This chain uses TRBV5-6 with TRBJ2-7; TCRdb names TRBD1, which stays unverified in the absence of DNA. The CDR3 spans 15 residues. The germline gives CDR1 SGHDT, CDR2 YYEEEE. CDR3 in amino acids: CASSSLQGAGYEQYF.

The genes are TRBV20-1 and TRBJ1-1. This CDR3 contains 14 residues. Germline V gives CDR1 DFQATT, CDR2 SNEGSKA (reference sequence). CDR3: CSARGGRANTEAFF.

This rearrangement joins TRBV19 to TRBJ1-1; checking the TCRdb D call of TRBD1 is not possible without DNA. CDR3 length: 15 amino acids. In germline, CDR1 is LNHDA, CDR2 SQIVND (reference sequence). This chain's CDR3 is CASKGQDDAGTEAFF. Variable domain in full (rest from reference TRBV19 and TRBJ1-1): DGGITQSPKYLFRKEGQNVTLSCEQNLNHDAMYWYRQDPGQGLRLIYYSQIVNDFQKGDIAEGYSVSREKKESFPLTVTSAQKNPTAFYLCASKGQDDAGTEAFFGQGTRLTVV.

The chain links TRBV12-3 or TRBV12-4 to TRBJ2-1; TCRdb selects TRBD2, and the lack of DNA leaves this call unchecked. This CDR3 contains 15 residues. The CDR3 region is CASSSRLPGLRGKFF.

V usage is TRBV20-1 and J usage is TRBJ2-1; TCRdb selects TRBD2, and the lack of DNA leaves this call unchecked. The length of the CDR3 is 15 residues. From germline, CDR1 is DFQATT and CDR2 SNEGSKA (reference sequence). CDR3 region: CSARPGLAFYNEQFF.

The chain has TRBV16 and TRBJ2-3; as DNA is missing, the TRBD1 call by TCRdb cannot be tested. The germline V gene encodes CDR1 KGHSY and CDR2 FQNENV. This CDR3 contains 17 residues. The CDR3 sequence is CAGSPLRGTGATDTQYF.

The genes are TRBV18 and TRBJ2-5; the D call of TRBD1 rests on TCRdb alone, since no DNA is present to check it. This CDR3 has 14 amino acids. The germline CDR1 and CDR2 sequences are KGHSH and LQKENI. CDR3 protein: CASSPTDNQETQYF. Full variable domain (rest looked up from reference TRBV18 and TRBJ2-5): NAGVMQNPRHLVRRRGQEARLRCSPMKGHSHVYWYRQLPEEGLKFMVYLQKENIIDESGMPKERFSAEFPKEGPSILRIQQVVRGDSAAYFCASSPTDNQETQYFGPGTRLLVL.

The chain's CDR3 is CASSEGLRGVYGYTF. The chain links TRBV6-1 to TRBJ1-2; absent DNA, TCRdb's TRBD1 call cannot be checked. This CDR3 region has 15 residues. Germline CDR1 and CDR2: MNHNS and SASEGT.

The rearrangement links TRBV5-8 to TRBJ1-5. Per germline, CDR1 SGHTS and CDR2 YDEGEE. The CDR3 is 11 amino acids. The CDR3: CASSFNQPQHF.

This rearrangement joins TRBV20-1 to TRBJ2-1; with no DNA, the TCRdb D assignment of TRBD2 cannot be verified. The CDR3 contains 17 residues. Germline loops: CDR1 DFQATT, CDR2 SNEGSKA (reference sequence). The CDR3 loop is CSATGTSGGAAYNEQFF.

The chain employs TRBV20-1 and TRBJ1-1; there is no DNA to check the TCRdb D call of TRBD1. CDR1 and CDR2 (germline): DFQATT, SNEGSKA (reference sequence). The length of the CDR3 is 15 residues. The CDR3 here is CSAISPGQGLTEAFF.

Here the CDR3 reads CASSPPTETQYF. This chain connects TRBV18 to TRBJ2-5. Germline CDR1 KGHSH, CDR2 LQKENI. This CDR3 has 12 residues.

The rearrangement links TRBV5-6 to TRBJ2-1; TCRdb designates TRBD1, a call that cannot be tested without DNA. This CDR3 has 15 residues. Germline V lookup: CDR1 SGHDT, CDR2 YYEEEE. CDR3 sequence: CASSFGGGHYNEQFF.

The chain has TRBV6-2 or TRBV6-3 and TRBJ1-1; there is no DNA to check the TCRdb D call of TRBD1. The CDR3 is made up of 14 amino acids. The germline gives CDR1 MNHEY, CDR2 SVGEGT. Here the CDR3 reads CASSYQGSGTEAFF.

The chain uses TRBV3-1 and TRBJ2-2. Germline V gene lookup returns CDR1 LGHDT and CDR2 YNNKEL (reference sequence). This CDR3 has 13 residues. The CDR3 region is CASSDKPTGELFF.

The V and J genes are TRBV6-6 and TRBJ2-7; as DNA is missing, the TRBD2 call by TCRdb cannot be tested. CDR1 and CDR2 from the germline V gene are MNHNY and SVGAGI (reference sequence). CDR3 length equals 14 residues. The CDR3 here is CASSTPGLNYEQYF.

This chain joins TRBV7-9 and TRBJ2-7; without DNA, the TCRdb call of TRBD2 cannot be checked. The CDR3 is 14 residues long. Germline V gene sequence: CDR1 SEHNR, CDR2 FQNEAQ (reference sequence). CDR3 in amino acids: CASSLGLASYEQYF.

The chain carries TRBV12-3 or TRBV12-4 and TRBJ2-1; TCRdb returns TRBD1, unconfirmable since there is no DNA. This CDR3 spans 13 amino acids. The CDR3 loop reads CASSLETGFEQFF.

V is TRBV12-3 or TRBV12-4 and J is TRBJ1-2; TCRdb returns TRBD1, unconfirmable since there is no DNA. The CDR3 has 13 amino acids. The CDR3 is CASSGTGGYGYTF.

The chain links TRBV7-8 to TRBJ2-3; no DNA is available, so the TRBD1 call from TCRdb remains unchecked. The germline CDR1 and CDR2 sequences are SGHVS and FQNEAQ. This CDR3 has 15 amino acids. CDR3 residues: CASSLARTGTDTQYF.

The chain is built from TRBV30 and TRBJ1-1; TCRdb returns TRBD1, unconfirmable since there is no DNA. Per the germline V gene, CDR1 is GTSNPN and CDR2 is SVGIG (reference sequence). The CDR3 length is 15 residues. Here the CDR3 reads CAWGQGRGRRTEAFF.

This chain uses TRBV30 with TRBJ2-3; the D gene TCRdb calls, TRBD1, cannot be checked with no DNA. The CDR3 is 13 amino acids. Germline CDR1 is GTSNPN and CDR2 is SVGIG (reference sequence). The chain's CDR3 is CAWRGTGTDTQYF.

The rearrangement links TRBV20-1 to TRBJ2-1; TCRdb indicates TRBD2, and absent DNA this call remains unverified. This CDR3 is built from 12 residues. CDR1 and CDR2 from the germline V gene are DFQATT and SNEGSKA (reference sequence). CDR3 residues: CSAREASKEQFF.

The J gene is TRBJ1-1, the V gene TRBV18; TCRdb outputs TRBD1, but without DNA this stays unchecked. This CDR3 is built from 13 residues. The V gene's germline CDR1 is KGHSH and CDR2 LQKENI. CDR3 loop: CASSPNGATEAFF.

The rearrangement links TRBV5-4 to TRBJ2-3; TCRdb lists TRBD1, though no DNA is available to test this call. Looked up from germline, CDR1 is SGHNT and CDR2 is YYREEE (reference sequence). This CDR3 is 14 amino acids long. CDR3 protein: CASSAGPSTDTQYF.

The V call is TRBV7-9, the J call TRBJ2-3; TCRdb gives TRBD2 as the D gene, but with no DNA this cannot be confirmed. Germline V CDR1 and CDR2: SEHNR, FQNEAQ (reference sequence). The CDR3 runs to 15 residues. CDR3 sequence reads: CASSRGTSITDTQYF.

This sequence joins TRBV27 and TRBJ2-5; absent DNA, TCRdb's TRBD1 call cannot be checked. The CDR3 covers 14 residues. Per the germline V gene, CDR1 is MNHEY and CDR2 is SMNVEV (reference sequence). CDR3 region: CASRGGGWQETQYF.